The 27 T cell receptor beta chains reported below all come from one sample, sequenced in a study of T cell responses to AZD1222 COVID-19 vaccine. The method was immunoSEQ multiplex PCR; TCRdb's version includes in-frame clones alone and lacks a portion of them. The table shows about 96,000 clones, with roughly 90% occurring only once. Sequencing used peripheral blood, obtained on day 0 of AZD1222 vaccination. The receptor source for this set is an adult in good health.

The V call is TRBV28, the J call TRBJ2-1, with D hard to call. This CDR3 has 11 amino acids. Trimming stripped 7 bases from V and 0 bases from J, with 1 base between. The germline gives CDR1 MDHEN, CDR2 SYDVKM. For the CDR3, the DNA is TGTGCCAGCAACTCCTACAATGAGCAGTTCTTC. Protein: CASNSYNEQFF.

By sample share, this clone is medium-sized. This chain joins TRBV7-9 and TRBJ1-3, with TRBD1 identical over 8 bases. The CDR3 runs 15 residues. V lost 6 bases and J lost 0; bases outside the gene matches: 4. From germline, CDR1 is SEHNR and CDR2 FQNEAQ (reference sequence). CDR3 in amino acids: CASRTRGLSGNTIYF. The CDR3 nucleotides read TGTGCCAGCAGAACCAGGGGGCTCTCTGGAAACACCATATATTTT.

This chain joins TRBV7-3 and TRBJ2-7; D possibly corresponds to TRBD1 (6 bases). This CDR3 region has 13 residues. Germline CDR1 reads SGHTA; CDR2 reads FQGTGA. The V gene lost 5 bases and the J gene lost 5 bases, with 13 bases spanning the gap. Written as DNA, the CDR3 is TGTGCCAGCAGCCCGCAGGGGTCCCACGAGCAGTACTTC. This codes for CASSPQGSHEQYF.

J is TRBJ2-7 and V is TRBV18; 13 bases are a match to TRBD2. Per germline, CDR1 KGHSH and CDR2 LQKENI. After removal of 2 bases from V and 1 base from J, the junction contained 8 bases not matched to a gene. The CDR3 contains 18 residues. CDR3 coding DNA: TGTGCCAGCTCACCAACTAGCGGGAGGGCCCTCAGATCCTACGAGCAGTACTTC. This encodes CASSPTSGRALRSYEQYF.

CDR3 sequence: CASSDGGLAGGNEQFF. In DNA form, the CDR3 reads TGTGCCAGTAGTGATGGAGGACTAGCGGGAGGCAATGAGCAGTTCTTC. This chain connects TRBV19 to TRBJ2-1, with TRBD2 matching over 14 bases. The germline gives CDR1 LNHDA, CDR2 SQIVND (reference sequence). V gave up 5 bases and J gave up 6 bases; unmatched junction bases: 6. The CDR3 length is 16 residues.

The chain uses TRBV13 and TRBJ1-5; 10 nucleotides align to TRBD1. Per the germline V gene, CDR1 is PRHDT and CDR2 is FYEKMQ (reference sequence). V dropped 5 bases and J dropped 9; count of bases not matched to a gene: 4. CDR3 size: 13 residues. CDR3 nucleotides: TGTGCCAGCAGCCGGACAGGGGGAGCGCCCCAGCATTTT. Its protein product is CASSRTGGAPQHF.

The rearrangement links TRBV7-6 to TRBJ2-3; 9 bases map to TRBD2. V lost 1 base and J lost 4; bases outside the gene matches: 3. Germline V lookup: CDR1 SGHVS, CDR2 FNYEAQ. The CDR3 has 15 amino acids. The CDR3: CASSLGAGGSDTQYF. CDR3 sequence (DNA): TGTGCCAGCAGCTTAGGAGCGGGAGGCTCAGATACGCAGTATTTT.

The CDR3 nucleotides read TGTGCCAGCAGCTCAGGACTAGCCAATGAGCAGTTCTTC. It is translated as CASSSGLANEQFF. The V call is TRBV5-4, the J call TRBJ2-1; TRBD2 aligns across 8 bases. The CDR3 contains 13 residues. V trimming: 3 bases; J trimming: 6 bases; junction bases outside the gene matches: 2. The germline V gene encodes CDR1 SGHNT and CDR2 YYREEE (reference sequence).

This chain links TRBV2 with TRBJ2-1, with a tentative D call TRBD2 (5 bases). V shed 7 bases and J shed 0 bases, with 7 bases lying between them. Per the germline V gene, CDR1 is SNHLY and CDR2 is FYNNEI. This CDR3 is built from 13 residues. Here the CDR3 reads CASTRDSYNEQFF. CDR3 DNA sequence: TGTGCCAGCACCCGGGACTCCTACAATGAGCAGTTCTTC.

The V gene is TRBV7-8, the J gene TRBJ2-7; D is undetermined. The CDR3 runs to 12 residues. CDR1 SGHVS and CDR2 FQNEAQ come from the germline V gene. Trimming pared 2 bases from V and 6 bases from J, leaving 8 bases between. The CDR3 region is CASSLSGPEQYF. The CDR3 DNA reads TGTGCCAGCAGCTTAAGTGGTCCCGAGCAGTACTTC.

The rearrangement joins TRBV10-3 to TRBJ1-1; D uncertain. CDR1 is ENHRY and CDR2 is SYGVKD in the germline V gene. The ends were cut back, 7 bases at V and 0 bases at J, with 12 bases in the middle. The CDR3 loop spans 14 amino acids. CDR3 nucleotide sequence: TGTGCCATCACCCAGGACTCTTTGAACACTGAAGCTTTCTTT. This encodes CAITQDSLNTEAFF.

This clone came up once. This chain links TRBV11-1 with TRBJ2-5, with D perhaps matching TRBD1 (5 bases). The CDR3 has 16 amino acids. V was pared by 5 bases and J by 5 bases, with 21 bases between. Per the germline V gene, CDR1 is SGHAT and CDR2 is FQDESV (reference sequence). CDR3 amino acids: CASSRFPRDALETQYF. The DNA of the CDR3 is TGTGCCAGCAGCCGATTTCCCAGGGATGCGTTGGAGACCCAGTACTTC. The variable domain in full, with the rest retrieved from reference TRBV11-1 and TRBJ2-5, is EAEVAQSPRYKITEKSQAVAFWCDPISGHATLYWYRQILGQGPELLVQFQDESVVDDSQLPKDRFSAERLKGVDSTLKIQPAELGDSAMYLCASSRFPRDALETQYFGPGTRLLVL.

CDR3 nucleotide sequence: TGTGCCAGTAGGTCAGGGGGGTCCTACGAGCAGTACTTC. This translates into CASRSGGSYEQYF. The genes are TRBV19 and TRBJ2-7; D is possibly TRBD1 (7 bases). Per germline, CDR1 LNHDA and CDR2 SQIVND (reference sequence). CDR3 length equals 13 residues. With 6 bases removed from V and 1 base from J, the gap between germline ends came to 10 bases.

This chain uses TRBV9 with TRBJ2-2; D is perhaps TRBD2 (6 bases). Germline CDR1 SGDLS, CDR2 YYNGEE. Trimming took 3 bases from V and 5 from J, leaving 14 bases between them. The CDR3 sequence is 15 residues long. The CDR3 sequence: CASSEGLARTGELFF. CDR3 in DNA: TGTGCCAGCAGCGAGGGACTGGCGAGGACCGGGGAGCTGTTTTTT.

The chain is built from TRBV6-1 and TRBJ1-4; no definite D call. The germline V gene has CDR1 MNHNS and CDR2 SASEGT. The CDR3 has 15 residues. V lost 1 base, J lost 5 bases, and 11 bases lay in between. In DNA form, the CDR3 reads TGTGCCAGCAGTGAAGAAACAGAACCAAATGAAAAACTGTTTTTT. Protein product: CASSEETEPNEKLFF.

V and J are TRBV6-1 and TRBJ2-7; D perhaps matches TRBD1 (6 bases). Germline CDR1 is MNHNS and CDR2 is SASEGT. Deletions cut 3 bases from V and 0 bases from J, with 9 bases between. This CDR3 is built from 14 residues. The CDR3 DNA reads TGTGCCAGCAGTGACAGGGGAAGCTCCTACGAGCAGTACTTC. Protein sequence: CASSDRGSSYEQYF.

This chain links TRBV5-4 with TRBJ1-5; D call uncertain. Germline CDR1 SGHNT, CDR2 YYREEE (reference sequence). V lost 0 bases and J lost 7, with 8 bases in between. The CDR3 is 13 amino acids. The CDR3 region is CASSLGGSQPQHF. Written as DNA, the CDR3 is TGTGCCAGCAGCTTGGGCGGTTCCCAGCCCCAGCATTTT. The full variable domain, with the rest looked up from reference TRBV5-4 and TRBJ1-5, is ETGVTQSPTHLIKTRGQQVTLRCSSQSGHNTVSWYQQALGQGPQFIFQYYREEENGRGNFPPRFSGLQFPNYSSELNVNALELDDSALYLCASSLGGSQPQHFGDGTRLSIL.

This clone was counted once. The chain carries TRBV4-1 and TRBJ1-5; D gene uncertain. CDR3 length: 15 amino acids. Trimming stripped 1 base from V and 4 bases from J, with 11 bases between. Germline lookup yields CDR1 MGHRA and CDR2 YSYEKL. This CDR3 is CASSQAGIGNQPQHF. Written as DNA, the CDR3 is TGCGCCAGCAGCCAAGCTGGGATCGGTAATCAGCCCCAGCATTTT.

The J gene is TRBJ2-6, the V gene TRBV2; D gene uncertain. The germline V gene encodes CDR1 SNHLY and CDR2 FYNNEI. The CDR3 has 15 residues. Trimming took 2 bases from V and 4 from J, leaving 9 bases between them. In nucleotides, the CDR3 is TGTGCCAGCAGTGAATCTCGTTCCGGGGCCAACGTCCTGACTTTC. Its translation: CASSESRSGANVLTF.

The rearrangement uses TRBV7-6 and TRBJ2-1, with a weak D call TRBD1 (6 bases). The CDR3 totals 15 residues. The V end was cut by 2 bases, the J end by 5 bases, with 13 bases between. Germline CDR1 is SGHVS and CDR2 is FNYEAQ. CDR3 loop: CASSLYRDKNNEQFF. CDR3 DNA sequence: TGTGCCAGCAGCTTATACAGGGACAAGAACAATGAGCAGTTCTTC.

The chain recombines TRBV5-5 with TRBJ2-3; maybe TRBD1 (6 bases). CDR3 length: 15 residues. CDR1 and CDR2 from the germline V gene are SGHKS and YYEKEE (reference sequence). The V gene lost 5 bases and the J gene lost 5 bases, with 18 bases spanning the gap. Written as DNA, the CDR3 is TGTGCCAGCAGACGCGGACAGCTCGGAGGAGATACGCAGTATTTT. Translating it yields CASRRGQLGGDTQYF.

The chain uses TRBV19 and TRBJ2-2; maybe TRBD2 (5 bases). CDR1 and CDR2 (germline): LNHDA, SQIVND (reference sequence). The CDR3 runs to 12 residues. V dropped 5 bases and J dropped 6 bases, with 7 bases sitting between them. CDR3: CASSVGAGELFF. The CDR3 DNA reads TGTGCCAGTAGTGTCGGGGCCGGGGAGCTGTTTTTT.

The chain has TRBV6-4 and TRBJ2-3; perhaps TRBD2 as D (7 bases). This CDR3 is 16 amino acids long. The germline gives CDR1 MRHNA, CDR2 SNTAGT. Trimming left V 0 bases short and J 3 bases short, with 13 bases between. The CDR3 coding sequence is TGTGCCAGCAGTGACTCGAGAGGGAGGGGGACAGATACGCAGTATTTT. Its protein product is CASSDSRGRGTDTQYF.

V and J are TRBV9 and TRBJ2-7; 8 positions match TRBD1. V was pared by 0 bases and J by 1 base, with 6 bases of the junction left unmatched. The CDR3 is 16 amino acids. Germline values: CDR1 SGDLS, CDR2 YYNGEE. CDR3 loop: CASSVGGDRNSYEQYF. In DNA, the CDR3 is TGTGCCAGCAGCGTAGGGGGGGACAGGAATTCCTACGAGCAGTACTTC.

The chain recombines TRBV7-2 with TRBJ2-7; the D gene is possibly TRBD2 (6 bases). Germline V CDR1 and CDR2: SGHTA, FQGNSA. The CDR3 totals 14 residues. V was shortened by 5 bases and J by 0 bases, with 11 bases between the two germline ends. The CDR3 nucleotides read TGTGCCAGCAGCCTCGATAGCGGCTCCTACGAGCAGTACTTC. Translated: CASSLDSGSYEQYF.

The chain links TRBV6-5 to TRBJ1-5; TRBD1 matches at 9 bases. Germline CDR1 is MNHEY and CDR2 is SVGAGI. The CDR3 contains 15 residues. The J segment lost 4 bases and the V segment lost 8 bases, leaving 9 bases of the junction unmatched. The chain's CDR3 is CASLLGQGLNQPQHF. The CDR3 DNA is TGTGCCAGCCTCTTGGGACAGGGCCTAAATCAGCCCCAGCATTTT.

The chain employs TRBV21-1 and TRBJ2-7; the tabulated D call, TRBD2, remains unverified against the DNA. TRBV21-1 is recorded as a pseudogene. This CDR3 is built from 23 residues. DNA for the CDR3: TGTGCCAGCAGCAGTCTAGGACAGCACGATGGACTAGCCGGGGGACTAGGCTGCTACGAGCAGTACTTC. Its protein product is CASSSLGQHDGLAGGLGCYEQYF.